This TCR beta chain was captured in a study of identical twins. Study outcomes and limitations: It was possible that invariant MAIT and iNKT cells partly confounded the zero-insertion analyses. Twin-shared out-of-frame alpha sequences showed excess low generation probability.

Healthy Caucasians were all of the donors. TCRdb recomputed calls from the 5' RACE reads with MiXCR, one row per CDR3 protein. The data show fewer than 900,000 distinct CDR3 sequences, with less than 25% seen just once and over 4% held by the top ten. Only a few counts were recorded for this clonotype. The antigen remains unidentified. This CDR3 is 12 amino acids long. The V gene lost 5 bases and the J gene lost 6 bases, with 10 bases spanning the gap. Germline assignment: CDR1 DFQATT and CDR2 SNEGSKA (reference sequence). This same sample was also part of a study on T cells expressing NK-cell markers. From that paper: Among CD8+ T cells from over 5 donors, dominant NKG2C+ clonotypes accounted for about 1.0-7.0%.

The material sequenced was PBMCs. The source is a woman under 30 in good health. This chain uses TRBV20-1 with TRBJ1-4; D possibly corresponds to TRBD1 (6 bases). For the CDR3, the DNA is TGCAGTGCTGGGGGGCGAGATGAAAAACTGTTTTTT. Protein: CSAGGRDEKLFF.